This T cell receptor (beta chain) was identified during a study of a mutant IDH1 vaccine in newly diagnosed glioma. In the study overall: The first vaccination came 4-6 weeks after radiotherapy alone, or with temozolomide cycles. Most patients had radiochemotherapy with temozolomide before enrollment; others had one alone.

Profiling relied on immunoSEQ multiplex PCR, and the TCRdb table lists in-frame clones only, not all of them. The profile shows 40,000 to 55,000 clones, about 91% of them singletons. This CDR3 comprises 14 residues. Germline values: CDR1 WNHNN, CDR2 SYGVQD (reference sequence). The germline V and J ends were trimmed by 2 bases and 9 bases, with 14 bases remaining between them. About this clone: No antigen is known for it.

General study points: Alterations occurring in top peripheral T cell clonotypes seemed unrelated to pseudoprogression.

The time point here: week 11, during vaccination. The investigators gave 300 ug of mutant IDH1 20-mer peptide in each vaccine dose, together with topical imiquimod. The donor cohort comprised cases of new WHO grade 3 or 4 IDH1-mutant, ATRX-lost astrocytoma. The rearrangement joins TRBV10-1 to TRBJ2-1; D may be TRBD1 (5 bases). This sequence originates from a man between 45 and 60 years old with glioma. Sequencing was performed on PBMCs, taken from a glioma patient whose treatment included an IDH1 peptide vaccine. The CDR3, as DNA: TGCGCCAGCAGTGAGCTGAAAGGGGTAGGTGAGCAGTTCTTC. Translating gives CASSELKGVGEQFF.